This T cell receptor (beta chain) was retrieved from a study of response to subunit inactivated influenza vaccine. The study, taken as a whole, reports: Only a handful of new T cells, the authors suggested, are recruited with each seasonal influenza vaccination.

With 1 base removed from V and 0 bases from J, the gap between germline ends came to 12 bases. CDR3 length: 16 residues. Germline V gene data show CDR1 as KGHSH and CDR2 as LQKENI. Worth noting for this clonotype: The target antigen is unknown.

TCRdb analysed the RT-PCR reads with MiXCR anew, one entry per CDR3 protein. Among about 520,000 distinct CDR3 sequences listed, about 7.2% were seen once. The rearrangement uses TRBV18 and TRBJ1-1; D is unresolved. The source of this sequence is a man aged 50-75 years who received an inactivated influenza vaccine. The sample consisted of PBMCs from blood, taken less than 30 months after vaccination. The CDR3 sequence: CASSPQSVGVNTEAFF. The CDR3 region has the DNA TGTGCCAGCTCACCACAGTCGGTTGGAGTGAACACTGAAGCTTTCTTT. Full variable domain (outside the CDR3, taken from reference TRBV18 and TRBJ1-1): NAGVMQNPRHLVRRRGQEARLRCSPMKGHSHVYWYRQLPEEGLKFMVYLQKENIIDESGMPKERFSAEFPKEGPSILRIQQVVRGDSAAYFCASSPQSVGVNTEAFFGQGTRLTVV.